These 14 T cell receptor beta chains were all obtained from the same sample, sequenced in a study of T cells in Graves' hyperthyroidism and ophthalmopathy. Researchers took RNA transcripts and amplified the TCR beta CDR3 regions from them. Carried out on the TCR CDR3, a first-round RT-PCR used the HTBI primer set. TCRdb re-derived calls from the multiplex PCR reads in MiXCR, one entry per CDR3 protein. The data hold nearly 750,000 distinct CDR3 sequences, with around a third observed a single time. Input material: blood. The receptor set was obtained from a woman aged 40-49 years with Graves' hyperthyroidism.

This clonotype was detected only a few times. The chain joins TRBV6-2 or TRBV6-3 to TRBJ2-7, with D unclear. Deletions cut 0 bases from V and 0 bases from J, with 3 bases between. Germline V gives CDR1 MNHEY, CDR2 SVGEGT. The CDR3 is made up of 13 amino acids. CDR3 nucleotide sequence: TGTGCCAGCAGTTACTCGAACTCCTACGAGCAGTACTTC. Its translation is CASSYSNSYEQYF.

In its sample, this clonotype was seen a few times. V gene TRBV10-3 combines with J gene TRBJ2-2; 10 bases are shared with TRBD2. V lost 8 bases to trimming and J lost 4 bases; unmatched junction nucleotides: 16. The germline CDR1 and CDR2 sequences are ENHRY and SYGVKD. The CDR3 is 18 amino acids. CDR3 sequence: CAIPSLAGDLTSTGELFF. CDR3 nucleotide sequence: TGTGCCATCCCCTCTCTAGCGGGGGACTTGACGAGCACCGGGGAGCTGTTTTTT.

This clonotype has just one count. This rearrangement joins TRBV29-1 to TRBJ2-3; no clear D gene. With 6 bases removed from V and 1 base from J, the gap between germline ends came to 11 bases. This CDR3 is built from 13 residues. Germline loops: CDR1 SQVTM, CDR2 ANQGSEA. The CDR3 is CSVRGRGTDTQYF. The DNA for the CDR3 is TGCAGCGTCCGAGGACGGGGCACAGATACGCAGTATTTT.

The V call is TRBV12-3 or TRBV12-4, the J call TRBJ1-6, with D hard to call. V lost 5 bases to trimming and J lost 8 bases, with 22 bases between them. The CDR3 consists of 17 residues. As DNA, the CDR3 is TGTGCCAGCAGTGCCTTCCCCGACACAAATCCTTATTCACCCCTCCACTTT. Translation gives CASSAFPDTNPYSPLHF.

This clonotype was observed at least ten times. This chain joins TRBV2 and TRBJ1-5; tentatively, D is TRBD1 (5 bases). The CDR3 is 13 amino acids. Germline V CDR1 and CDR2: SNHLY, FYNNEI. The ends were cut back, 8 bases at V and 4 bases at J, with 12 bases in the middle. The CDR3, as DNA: TGTGCCAGCGACCGGGGCGTAAATCAGCCCCAGCATTTT. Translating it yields CASDRGVNQPQHF.

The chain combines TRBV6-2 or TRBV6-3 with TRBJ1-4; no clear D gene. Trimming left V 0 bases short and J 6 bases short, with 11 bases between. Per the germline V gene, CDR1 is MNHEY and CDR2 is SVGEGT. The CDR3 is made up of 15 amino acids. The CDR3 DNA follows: TGTGCCAGCAGTTACTCGATAGGAGGAGATGAAAAACTGTTTTTT. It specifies CASSYSIGGDEKLFF.

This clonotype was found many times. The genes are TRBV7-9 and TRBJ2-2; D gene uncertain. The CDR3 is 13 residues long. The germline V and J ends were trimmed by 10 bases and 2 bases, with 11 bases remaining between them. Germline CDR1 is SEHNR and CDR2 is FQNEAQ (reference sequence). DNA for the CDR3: TGTGCCATCGGCGGAGAAAACACCGGGGAGCTGTTTTTT. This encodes CAIGGENTGELFF.

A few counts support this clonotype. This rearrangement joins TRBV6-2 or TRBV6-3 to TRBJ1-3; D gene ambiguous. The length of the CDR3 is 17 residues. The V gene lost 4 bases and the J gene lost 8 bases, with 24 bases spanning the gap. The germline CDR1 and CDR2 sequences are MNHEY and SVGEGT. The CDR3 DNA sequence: TGTGCCAGCAGTTTCAGGAGGATGGACGCAAGTCTCGACACCATATATTTT. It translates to CASSFRRMDASLDTIYF.

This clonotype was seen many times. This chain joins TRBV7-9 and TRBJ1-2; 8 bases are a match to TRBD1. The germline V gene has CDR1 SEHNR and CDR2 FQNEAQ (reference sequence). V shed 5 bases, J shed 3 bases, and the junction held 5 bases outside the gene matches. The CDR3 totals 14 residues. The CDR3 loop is CASSPSTGDYGYTF. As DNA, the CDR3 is TGTGCCAGCAGCCCATCGACAGGGGACTATGGCTACACCTTC.

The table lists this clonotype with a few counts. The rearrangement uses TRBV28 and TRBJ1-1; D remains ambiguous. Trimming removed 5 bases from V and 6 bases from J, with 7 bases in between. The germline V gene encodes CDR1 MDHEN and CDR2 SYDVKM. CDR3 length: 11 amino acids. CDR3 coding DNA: TGTGCCAGCAGTAGGTTGGCTGAAGCTTTCTTT. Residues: CASSRLAEAFF. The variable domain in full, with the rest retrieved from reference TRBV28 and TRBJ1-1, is DVKVTQSSRYLVKRTGEKVFLECVQDMDHENMFWYRQDPGLGLRLIYFSYDVKMKEKGDIPEGYSVSREKKERFSLILESASTNQTSMYLCASSRLAEAFFGQGTRLTVV.

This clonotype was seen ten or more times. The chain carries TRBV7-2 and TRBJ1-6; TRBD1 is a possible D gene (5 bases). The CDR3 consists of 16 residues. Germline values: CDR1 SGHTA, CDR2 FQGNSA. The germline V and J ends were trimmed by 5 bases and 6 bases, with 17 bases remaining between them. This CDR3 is CASSPDTGQSNSPLHF. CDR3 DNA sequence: TGTGCCAGCAGCCCAGATACGGGGCAGAGTAATTCACCCCTCCACTTT.

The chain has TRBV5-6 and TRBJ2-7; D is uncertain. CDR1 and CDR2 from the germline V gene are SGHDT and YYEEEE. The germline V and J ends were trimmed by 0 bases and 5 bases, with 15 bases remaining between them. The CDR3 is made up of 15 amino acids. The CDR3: CASSLGSRYLDEQYF. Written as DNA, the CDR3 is TGTGCCAGCAGCTTGGGGTCACGCTACCTCGACGAGCAGTACTTC.

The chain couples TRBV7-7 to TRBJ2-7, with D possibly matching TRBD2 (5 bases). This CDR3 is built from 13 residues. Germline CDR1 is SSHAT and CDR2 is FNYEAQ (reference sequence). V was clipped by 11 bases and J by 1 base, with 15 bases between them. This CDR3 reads CAWSQRGSYEQYF. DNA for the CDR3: TGTGCCTGGAGTCAACGGGGATCCTACGAGCAGTACTTC.

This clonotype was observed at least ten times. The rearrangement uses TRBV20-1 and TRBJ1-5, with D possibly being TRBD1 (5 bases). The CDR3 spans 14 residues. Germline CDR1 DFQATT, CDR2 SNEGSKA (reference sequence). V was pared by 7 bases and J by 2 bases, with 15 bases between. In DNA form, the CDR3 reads TGCAGTGTAGGCAGGGTCGGGGGCAATCAGCCCCAGCATTTT. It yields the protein CSVGRVGGNQPQHF.